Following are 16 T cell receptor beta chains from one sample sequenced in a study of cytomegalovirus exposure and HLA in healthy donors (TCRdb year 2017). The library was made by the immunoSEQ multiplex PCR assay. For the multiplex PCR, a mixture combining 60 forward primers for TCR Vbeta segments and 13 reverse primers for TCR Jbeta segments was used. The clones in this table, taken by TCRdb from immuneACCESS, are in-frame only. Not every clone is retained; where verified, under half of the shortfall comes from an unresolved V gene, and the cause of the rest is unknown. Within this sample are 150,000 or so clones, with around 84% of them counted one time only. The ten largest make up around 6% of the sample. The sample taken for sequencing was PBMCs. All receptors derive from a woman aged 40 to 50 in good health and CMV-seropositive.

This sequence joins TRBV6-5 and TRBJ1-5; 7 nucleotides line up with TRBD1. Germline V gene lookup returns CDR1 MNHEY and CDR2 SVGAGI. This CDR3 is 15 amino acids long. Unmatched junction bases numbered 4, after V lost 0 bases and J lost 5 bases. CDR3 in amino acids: CASSYSWDSYQPQHF. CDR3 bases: TGTGCCAGCAGTTACTCGTGGGACAGCTATCAGCCCCAGCATTTT.

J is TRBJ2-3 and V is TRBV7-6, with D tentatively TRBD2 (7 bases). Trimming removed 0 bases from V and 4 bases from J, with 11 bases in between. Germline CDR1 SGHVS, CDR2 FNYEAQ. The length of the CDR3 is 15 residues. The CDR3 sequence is CASSLAPRGPDTQYF. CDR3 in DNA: TGTGCCAGCAGCTTAGCCCCGCGGGGGCCAGATACGCAGTATTTT.

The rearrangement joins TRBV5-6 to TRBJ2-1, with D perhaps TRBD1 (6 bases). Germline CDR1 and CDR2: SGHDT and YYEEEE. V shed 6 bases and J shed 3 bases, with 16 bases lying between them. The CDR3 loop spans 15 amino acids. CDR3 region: CASTLSLDSYNEQFF. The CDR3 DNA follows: TGTGCCAGCACTCTTAGTCTGGACAGCTACAATGAGCAGTTCTTC.

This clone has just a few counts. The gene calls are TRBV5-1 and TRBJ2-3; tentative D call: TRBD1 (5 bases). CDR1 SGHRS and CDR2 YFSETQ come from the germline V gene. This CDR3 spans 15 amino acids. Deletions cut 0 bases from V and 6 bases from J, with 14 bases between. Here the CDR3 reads CASSLGKGQRDTQYF. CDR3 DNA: TGCGCCAGCAGCTTGGGAAAGGGGCAGAGGGATACGCAGTATTTT.

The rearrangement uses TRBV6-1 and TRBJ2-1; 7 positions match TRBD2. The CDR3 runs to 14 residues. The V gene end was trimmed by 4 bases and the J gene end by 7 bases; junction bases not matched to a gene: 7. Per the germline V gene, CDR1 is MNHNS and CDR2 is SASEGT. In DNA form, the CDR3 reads TGTGCCAGCAGTGGGGCTAGCGGATTGAATGAGCAGTTCTTC. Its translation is CASSGASGLNEQFF.

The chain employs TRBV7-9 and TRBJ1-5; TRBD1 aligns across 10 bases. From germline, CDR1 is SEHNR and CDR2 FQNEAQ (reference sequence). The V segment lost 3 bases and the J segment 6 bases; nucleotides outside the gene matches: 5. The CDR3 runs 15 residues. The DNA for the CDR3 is TGTGCCAGCAGCTTGGGGACAGGGGTAGGTCAGCCCCAGCATTTT. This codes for CASSLGTGVGQPQHF.

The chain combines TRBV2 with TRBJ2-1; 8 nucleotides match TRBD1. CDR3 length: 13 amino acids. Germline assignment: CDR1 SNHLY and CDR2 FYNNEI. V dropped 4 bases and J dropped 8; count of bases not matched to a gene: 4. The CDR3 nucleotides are TGTGCCAGCAGTGGGGACAGGCTCTATGAGCAGTTCTTC. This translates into CASSGDRLYEQFF.

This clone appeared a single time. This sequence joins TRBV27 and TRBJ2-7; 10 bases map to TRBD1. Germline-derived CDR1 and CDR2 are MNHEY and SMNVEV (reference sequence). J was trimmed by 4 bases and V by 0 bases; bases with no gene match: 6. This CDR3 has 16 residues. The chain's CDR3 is CASSLSETGGGYEQYF. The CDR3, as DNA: TGTGCCAGCAGTTTATCGGAGACAGGGGGCGGGTACGAGCAGTACTTC.

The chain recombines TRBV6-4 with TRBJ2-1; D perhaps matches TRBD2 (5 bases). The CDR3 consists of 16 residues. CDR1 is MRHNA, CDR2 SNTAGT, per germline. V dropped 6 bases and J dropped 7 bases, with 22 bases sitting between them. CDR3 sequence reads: CASSPGFGSVGNEQFF. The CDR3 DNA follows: TGTGCCAGCAGCCCGGGCTTTGGGAGCGTGGGTAATGAGCAGTTCTTC.

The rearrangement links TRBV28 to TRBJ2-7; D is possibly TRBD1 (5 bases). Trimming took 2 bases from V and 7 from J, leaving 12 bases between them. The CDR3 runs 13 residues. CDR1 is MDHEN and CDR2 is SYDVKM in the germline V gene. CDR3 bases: TGTGCCAGCAGTTTACAGGGAAGGGAAGAGCAGTACTTC. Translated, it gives CASSLQGREEQYF.

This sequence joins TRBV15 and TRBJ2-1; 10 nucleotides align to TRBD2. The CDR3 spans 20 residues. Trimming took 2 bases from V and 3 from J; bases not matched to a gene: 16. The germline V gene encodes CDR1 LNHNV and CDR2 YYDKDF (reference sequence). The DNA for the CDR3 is TGTGCCACCAGCAGACTTCCGTGGAGTCTAGCGGGAGCCGTCTACAATGAGCAGTTCTTC. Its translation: CATSRLPWSLAGAVYNEQFF.

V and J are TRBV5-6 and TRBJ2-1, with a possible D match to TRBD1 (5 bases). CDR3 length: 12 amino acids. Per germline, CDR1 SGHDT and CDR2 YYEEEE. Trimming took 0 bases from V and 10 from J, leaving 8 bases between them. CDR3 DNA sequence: TGTGCCAGCAGCTTGGGTTGGGGCGAGCAGTTCTTC. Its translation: CASSLGWGEQFF. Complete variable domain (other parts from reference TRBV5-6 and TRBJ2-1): DAGVTQSPTHLIKTRGQQVTLRCSPKSGHDTVSWYQQALGQGPQFIFQYYEEEERQRGNFPDRFSGHQFPNYSSELNVNALLLGDSALYLCASSLGWGEQFFGPGTRLTVL.

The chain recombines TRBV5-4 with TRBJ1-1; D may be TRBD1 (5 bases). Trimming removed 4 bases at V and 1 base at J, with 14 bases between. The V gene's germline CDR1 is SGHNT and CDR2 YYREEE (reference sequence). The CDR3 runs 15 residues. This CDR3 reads CASSPYLGGNTEAFF. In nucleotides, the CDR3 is TGTGCCAGCAGCCCATATTTGGGGGGGAACACTGAAGCTTTCTTT.

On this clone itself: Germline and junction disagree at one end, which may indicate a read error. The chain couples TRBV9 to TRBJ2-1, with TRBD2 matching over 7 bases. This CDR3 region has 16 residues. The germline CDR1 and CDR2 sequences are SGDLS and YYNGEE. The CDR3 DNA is TGTGCCAGCAGCGAAGGAGGGCGGGGGTCCTTCAATGAGCAGTTCTTC. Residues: CASSEGGRGSFNEQFF.

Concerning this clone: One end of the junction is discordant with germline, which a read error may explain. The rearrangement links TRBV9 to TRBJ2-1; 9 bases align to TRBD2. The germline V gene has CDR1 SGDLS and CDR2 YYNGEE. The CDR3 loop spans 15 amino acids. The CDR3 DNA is TGTACCAGCAGCGTAGTAGCGGGAGCCAATCAAAAAAAGTTCTTC. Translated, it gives CTSSVVAGANQKKFF. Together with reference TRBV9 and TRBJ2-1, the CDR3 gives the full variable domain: DSGVTQTPKHLITATGQRVTLRCSPRSGDLSVYWYQQSLDQGLQFLIQYYNGEERAKGNILERFSAQQFPDLHSELNLSSLELGDSALYFCTSSVVAGANQKKFFGPGTRLTVL.

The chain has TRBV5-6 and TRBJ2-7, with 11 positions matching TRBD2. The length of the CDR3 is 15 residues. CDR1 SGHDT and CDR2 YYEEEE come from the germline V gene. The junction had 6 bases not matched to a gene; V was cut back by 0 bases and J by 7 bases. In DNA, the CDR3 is TGTGCCAGCAGCTTGGGCCTAGCGGGAGGAAAAGAGCAGTACTTC. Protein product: CASSLGLAGGKEQYF. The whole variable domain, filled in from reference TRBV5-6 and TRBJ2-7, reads DAGVTQSPTHLIKTRGQQVTLRCSPKSGHDTVSWYQQALGQGPQFIFQYYEEEERQRGNFPDRFSGHQFPNYSSELNVNALLLGDSALYLCASSLGLAGGKEQYFGPGTRLTVT.